What follows are 11 T cell receptor beta chains derived from one specimen sequenced in a study of T-cell memory formation after mild COVID-19. TCRdb passed the 5' RACE reads through MiXCR, listing each CDR3 protein once. The sample consists of tens of thousands of distinct CDR3 sequences, roughly 12% of them appearing once. Sequencing was done on a sample of PBMCs or a T cell subset sorted from them (not recorded which). Every receptor here comes from a man younger than 35 who had mild COVID-19 (a few samples of this study predate the infection). Cell type and time point are not known.

This chain links TRBV6-2 or TRBV6-3 with TRBJ1-1; D is perhaps TRBD1 (5 bases). Trimming shortened V by 5 bases and J by 8 bases, and 18 bases separated the two germline ends. CDR1 and CDR2 (germline): MNHEY, SVGEGT. This CDR3 spans 14 amino acids. The CDR3 here is CASSIPSAGGEAFF. The CDR3 DNA reads TGTGCCAGCAGTATCCCCTCTGCCGGGGGAGAAGCTTTCTTT.

This clonotype was counted many times. The rearrangement uses TRBV27 and TRBJ2-5; the D is unclear. Trimming took 6 bases from V and 5 from J, leaving 7 bases between them. This CDR3 spans 11 amino acids. The germline V gene encodes CDR1 MNHEY and CDR2 SMNVEV (reference sequence). CDR3 nucleotides: TGTGCCAGCAGCTTAGGGGAGACCCAGTACTTC. As protein: CASSLGETQYF.

The J gene is TRBJ2-1, the V gene TRBV6-5; D gene uncertain. The CDR3 consists of 13 residues. CDR1 MNHEY and CDR2 SVGAGI come from the germline V gene. V lost 0 bases, J lost 10 bases, and 10 bases lay in between. CDR3 nucleotides: TGTGCCAGCAGTTACTCCGGGTCCGACGAGCAGTTCTTC. As protein: CASSYSGSDEQFF.

This chain uses TRBV5-6 with TRBJ2-5; 8 nucleotides agree with TRBD1. This CDR3 is built from 16 residues. V shed 1 base, J shed 2 bases, and the junction held 7 bases outside the gene matches. The germline V gene has CDR1 SGHDT and CDR2 YYEEEE. CDR3 DNA: TGTGCCAGCAGCTTGCAATGGGACAGGCCTCAAGAGACCCAGTACTTC. Translated: CASSLQWDRPQETQYF.

The rearrangement uses TRBV7-8 and TRBJ1-1; TRBD1 agrees at 8 bases. Unmatched junction bases numbered 10, after V lost 6 bases and J lost 1 base. The CDR3 consists of 16 residues. Germline V gene sequence: CDR1 SGHVS, CDR2 FQNEAQ. The CDR3 loop reads CASRQGLRGQNTEAFF. In DNA, the CDR3 is TGTGCCAGCAGACAAGGGCTCAGGGGGCAGAACACTGAAGCTTTCTTT.

The J gene is TRBJ2-7, the V gene TRBV5-1, with TRBD1 as a possible D gene (5 bases). Trimming removed 8 bases from V and 4 bases from J, with 13 bases in between. Germline V gene lookup returns CDR1 SGHRS and CDR2 YFSETQ. The CDR3 covers 12 residues. CDR3 sequence reads: CASKRGVYEQYV. DNA for the CDR3: TGCGCCAGTAAAAGGGGCGTGTACGAGCAGTACGTC.

The sample holds many counts of this clonotype. The V call is TRBV4-2, the J call TRBJ1-5; no clear D. There are 14 residues in the CDR3. Per the germline V gene, CDR1 is LGHNA and CDR2 is YNFKEQ. The V gene lost 6 bases and the J gene lost 6 bases, with 15 bases spanning the gap. The CDR3 reads CASSEFRKGQPQHF. In DNA form, the CDR3 reads TGTGCCAGCAGTGAATTCCGGAAGGGTCAGCCCCAGCATTTT.

This clonotype was seen more than once but under ten times. V and J are TRBV12-3 or TRBV12-4 and TRBJ2-3; D might be TRBD1 (5 bases). V lost 1 base, J lost 1 base, and 9 bases lay in between. The CDR3 loop spans 15 amino acids. CDR3 nucleotides: TGTGCCAGCAGTTTAGAGGGCAGGGGCACAGATACGCAGTATTTT. It translates to CASSLEGRGTDTQYF.

The V call is TRBV29-1, the J call TRBJ2-2, with TRBD1 matching over 11 bases. The V and J ends lost 1 base and 6 bases, in that order; junction bases with no gene match: 7. This CDR3 region has 16 residues. CDR1 and CDR2 (germline): SQVTM, ANQGSEA. The CDR3 DNA sequence: TGCAGCGTTGAAGGTTGGGACAGGGGGGAGCCCGGGGAGCTGTTTTTT. Translating it yields CSVEGWDRGEPGELFF.

This clonotype was counted only a few times. The CDR3 DNA reads TGTGCCACCAGCAGAGACTCTAGAATCCGGGGTCAGGGAACCCAGTACTTC. This translates into CATSRDSRIRGQGTQYF. This chain joins TRBV15 and TRBJ2-5; tentatively, D is TRBD1 or TRBD2 (5 bases each). Per the germline V gene, CDR1 is LNHNV and CDR2 is YYDKDF (reference sequence). The CDR3 contains 17 residues. Deletions cut 0 bases from V and 8 bases from J, with 22 bases between.

In this sample, this clonotype turned up a few times. The CDR3 DNA reads TGTGCCAGCAGCTTAGCGCAGGGGGTGGTCCAAGAGACCCAGTACTTC. It encodes CASSLAQGVVQETQYF. The chain uses TRBV7-2 and TRBJ2-5; 7 nucleotides match TRBD1. V dropped 0 bases and J dropped 1; count of bases not matched to a gene: 5. The V gene's germline CDR1 is SGHTA and CDR2 FQGNSA. This CDR3 comprises 16 residues. Full variable domain (remainder filled in from reference TRBV7-2 and TRBJ2-5): GAGVSQSPSNKVTEKGKDVELRCDPISGHTALYWYRQSLGQGLEFLIYFQGNSAPDKSGLPSDRFSAERTGGSVSTLTIQRTQQEDSAVYLCASSLAQGVVQETQYFGPGTRLLVL.